A selection of T cell receptor beta chains follows, all from one sample in a study of blood T cell repertoires in COVID-19. Generated by immunoSEQ multiplex PCR, the TCRdb table keeps only in-frame clones and is missing some. The repertoire holds over 50,000 clones, roughly 88% seen once, with approximately 3.5% in the top ten. Sequenced: peripheral blood. The receptors here all came from a human donor in a cohort sampled during active COVID-19. Each CDR3 is given with its conserved first and last residue.

CDR3 protein,J gene,V gene
CASSQWGGGSNTGELFF,TRBJ2-2,TRBV4-1
CASSLGLAGDSYNEQFF,TRBJ2-1,TRBV5-1
CASSLARRQGFYEQYF,TRBJ2-7,TRBV7-8
CAINQDISSYEQYF,TRBJ2-7,TRBV10-3
CASSPLSGERVYEQYF,TRBJ2-7,TRBV18
CASSEPLPSGRTDTQYF,TRBJ2-3,TRBV25-1
CASSLAYRTGADEQYF,TRBJ2-7,TRBV7-9
CASNLGQGAYQPQHF,TRBJ1-5,TRBV19
CASRPDSAYEQYF,TRBJ2-7,TRBV5-4
CASSTRGMSTDTQYF,TRBJ2-3,TRBV6-7
CSASAISTGNTIYF,TRBJ1-3,TRBV20-1
CASSLLAGTETQYF,TRBJ2-5,TRBV7-9
CASSEKQGSNQPQHF,TRBJ1-5,TRBV18
CASSLQGYEQYF,TRBJ2-7,TRBV11-2
CASSLLEGNTEAFF,TRBJ1-1,TRBV7-9
CASSQGGRQPQHF,TRBJ1-5,TRBV3-1/TRBV3-2
CASTRQGAGAFF,TRBJ1-1,TRBV3-1/TRBV3-2
CASGTRGTMNTEAFF,TRBJ1-1,TRBV18
CASSLATTADF,TRBJ2-3,TRBV12-3/TRBV12-4
CASSPGEAGSNSPLHF,TRBJ1-6,TRBV7-6
CATHAGTGAGRDGYTF,TRBJ1-2,TRBV25-1
CASSFPGTGKGVGYTF,TRBJ1-2,TRBV7-9
CASSLVWESGANVLTF,TRBJ2-6,TRBV7-9